This TCR beta chain was retrieved from a study of T cell responses to AZD1222 COVID-19 vaccine. The assay was immunoSEQ multiplex PCR, and TCRdb's table has in-frame clones only and misses some. The sample includes approximately 93,000 clones, roughly 87% of them seen just once. The receptor was isolated from an adult who received the AZD1222 COVID-19 vaccine. Sequences were derived from peripheral blood, sampled 28 days after the second AZD1222 dose.

DNA of the CDR3: TGCGCCAGCAGCCAACGTAACAGGGCTGGAAACACCATATATTTT. Its translation: CASSQRNRAGNTIYF. The chain joins TRBV4-1 to TRBJ1-3; the D gene is possibly TRBD1 (6 bases). Germline CDR1 and CDR2: MGHRA and YSYEKL. The length of the CDR3 is 15 residues. Between the trimmed V and J ends, which lost 2 bases and 2 bases, there was a span of 10 bases.